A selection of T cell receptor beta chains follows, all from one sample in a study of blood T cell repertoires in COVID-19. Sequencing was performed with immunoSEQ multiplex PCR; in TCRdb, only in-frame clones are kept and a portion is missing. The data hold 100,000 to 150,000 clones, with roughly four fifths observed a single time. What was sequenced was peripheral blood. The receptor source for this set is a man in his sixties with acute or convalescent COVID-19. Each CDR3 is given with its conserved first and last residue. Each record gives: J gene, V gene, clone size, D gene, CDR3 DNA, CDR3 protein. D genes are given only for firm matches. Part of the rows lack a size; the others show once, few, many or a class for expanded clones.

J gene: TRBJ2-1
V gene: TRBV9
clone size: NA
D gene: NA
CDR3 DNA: TGTGCCAGCAGCGTATTAGACTACAATGAGCAGTTCTTC
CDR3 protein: CASSVLDYNEQFF

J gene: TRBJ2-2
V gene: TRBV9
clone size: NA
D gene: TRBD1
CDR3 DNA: TGTGCCAGCAATGACAGGGGGCAAACCGGGGAGCTGTTTTTT
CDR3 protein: CASNDRGQTGELFF

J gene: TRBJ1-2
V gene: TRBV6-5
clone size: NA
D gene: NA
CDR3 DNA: TGTGCCAGCAGATCCAGGGTTGATGGCTACACCTTC
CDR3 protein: CASRSRVDGYTF

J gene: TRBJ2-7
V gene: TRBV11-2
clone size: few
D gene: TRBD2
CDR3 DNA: TGTGCCAGCAGCCCAATAGGCCGGACTAGCTCCTACGAGCAGTACTTC
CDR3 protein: CASSPIGRTSSYEQYF

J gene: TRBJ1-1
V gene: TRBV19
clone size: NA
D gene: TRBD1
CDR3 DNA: TGTGCCAGTAGTACCGACCGACAGGGGGGAAACACTGAAGCTTTCTTT
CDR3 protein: CASSTDRQGGNTEAFF

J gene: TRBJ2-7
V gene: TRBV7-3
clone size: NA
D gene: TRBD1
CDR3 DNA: TGTGCCAGCAGCTGGACAGGGGAGTCTCGGGAGCAGTACTTC
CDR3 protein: CASSWTGESREQYF

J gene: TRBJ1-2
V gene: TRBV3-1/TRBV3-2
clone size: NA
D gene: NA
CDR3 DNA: TGTGCCAGCAGCCAAGCCCGGCGGGGGGAAGGCTACACCTTC
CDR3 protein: CASSQARRGEGYTF

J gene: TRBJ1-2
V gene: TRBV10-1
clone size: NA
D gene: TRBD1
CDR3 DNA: TGCGCCGGACAGGGGGCCCCGGATTATGGCTACACCTTC
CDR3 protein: CAGQGAPDYGYTF

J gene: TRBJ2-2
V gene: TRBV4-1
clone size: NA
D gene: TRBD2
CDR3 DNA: TGCGCCAGCACTAGCGGGGGGCCAAAGAGGAACACCGGGGAGCTGTTTTTT
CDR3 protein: CASTSGGPKRNTGELFF

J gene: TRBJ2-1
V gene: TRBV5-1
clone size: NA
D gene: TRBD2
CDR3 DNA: TGCGCCAGCAGCTTGAGAGCGGGAGATCACAATGAGCAGTTCTTC
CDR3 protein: CASSLRAGDHNEQFF

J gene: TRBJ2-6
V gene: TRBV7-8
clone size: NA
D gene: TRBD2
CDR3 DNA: TGTGCCAGCAGCTTAAGACTAGCGGGAGTTGGTGGGGCCAACGTCCTGACTTTC
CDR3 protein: CASSLRLAGVGGANVLTF

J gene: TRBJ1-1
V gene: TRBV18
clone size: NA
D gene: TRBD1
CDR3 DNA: TGTGCCAGCTCCCATAACAGGGGTGACACTGAAGCTTTCTTT
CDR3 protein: CASSHNRGDTEAFF

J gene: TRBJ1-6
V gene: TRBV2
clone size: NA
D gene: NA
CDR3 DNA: TGTGCCAGCAGTTTAGCGCAGGGGTTCAATTCACCCCTCCACTTT
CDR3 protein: CASSLAQGFNSPLHF

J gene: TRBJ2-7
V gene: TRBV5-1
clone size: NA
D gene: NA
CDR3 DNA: TGCGCCAGCAGCTTGGTCGGAGGGAGAGAAGGCGAGCAGTACTTC
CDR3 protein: CASSLVGGREGEQYF

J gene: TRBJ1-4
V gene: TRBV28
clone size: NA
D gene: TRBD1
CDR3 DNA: TGTGCCAGCAGTCCACCGACAGGGGCGAGGTATGAAAAACTGTTTTTT
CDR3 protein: CASSPPTGARYEKLFF

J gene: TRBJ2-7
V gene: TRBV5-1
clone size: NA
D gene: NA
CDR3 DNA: TGCGCCAGCAGCTTAATCATCGGGTCCTACGAGCAGTACTTC
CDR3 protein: CASSLIIGSYEQYF

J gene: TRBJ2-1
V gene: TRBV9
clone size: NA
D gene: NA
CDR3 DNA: TGTGCCAGCAGCGTAGCGGGACTGGACCTTAATGAGCAGTTCTTC
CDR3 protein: CASSVAGLDLNEQFF

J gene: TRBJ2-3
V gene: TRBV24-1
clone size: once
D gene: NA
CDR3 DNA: TGTGCCACCTCACCCAGGGGTAGGTCGTACGCAGATACGCAGTATTTT
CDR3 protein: CATSPRGRSYADTQYF

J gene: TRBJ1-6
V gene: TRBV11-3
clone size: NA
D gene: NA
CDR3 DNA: TGTGCCAGCAGCTTAGTTCCCGGGGTGTCTTCACCCCTCCACTTT
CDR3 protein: CASSLVPGVSSPLHF

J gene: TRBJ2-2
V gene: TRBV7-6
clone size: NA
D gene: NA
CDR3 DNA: TGTGCCAGCAGCTTAGGTCCCTATGGAGCGAACACCGGGGAGCTGTTTTTT
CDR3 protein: CASSLGPYGANTGELFF

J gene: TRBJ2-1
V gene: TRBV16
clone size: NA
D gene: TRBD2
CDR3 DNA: TGTGCCAGCGCCAGCGGGAGGGCCCGGAATGAGCAGTTCTTC
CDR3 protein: CASASGRARNEQFF

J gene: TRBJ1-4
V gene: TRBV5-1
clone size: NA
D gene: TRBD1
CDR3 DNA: TGCGCCAGCAGCTTTGACAGGGGGAATGAAAAACTGTTTTTT
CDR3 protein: CASSFDRGNEKLFF

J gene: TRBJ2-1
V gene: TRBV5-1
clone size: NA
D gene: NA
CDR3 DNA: TGCGCCAGCAGCCCGGGGGATGGCTACAATGAGCAGTTCTTC
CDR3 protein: CASSPGDGYNEQFF

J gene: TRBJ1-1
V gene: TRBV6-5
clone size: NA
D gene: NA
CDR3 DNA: TGTGCCAGCAGTTACACTCGGGTGAACACTGAAGCTTTCTTT
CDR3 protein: CASSYTRVNTEAFF

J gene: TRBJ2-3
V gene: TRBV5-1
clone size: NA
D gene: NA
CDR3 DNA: TGCGCCAGCAGCTTGGGCGGTGTAGATACGCAGTATTTT
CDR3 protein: CASSLGGVDTQYF

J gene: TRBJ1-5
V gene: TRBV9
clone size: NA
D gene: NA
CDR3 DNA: TGTGCCAGCAGCGTATCGGGTGGCAATCAGCCCCAGCATTTT
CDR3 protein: CASSVSGGNQPQHF

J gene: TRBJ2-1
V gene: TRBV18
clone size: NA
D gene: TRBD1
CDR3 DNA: TGTGCCAGCTCACCCCAACCCGGGACAGGTGGACGGAGCTCCTACAATGAGCAGTTCTTC
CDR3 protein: CASSPQPGTGGRSSYNEQFF

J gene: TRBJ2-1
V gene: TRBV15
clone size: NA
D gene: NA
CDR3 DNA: TGTGCCACCAGAGCGGACAGTGACAATGAGCAGTTCTTC
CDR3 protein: CATRADSDNEQFF

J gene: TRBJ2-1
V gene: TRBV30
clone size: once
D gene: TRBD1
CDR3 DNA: TGTGCCTGGTACCAGGGGGATGCCTACAATGAGCAGTTCTTC
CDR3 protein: CAWYQGDAYNEQFF

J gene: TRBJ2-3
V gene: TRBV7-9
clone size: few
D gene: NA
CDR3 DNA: TGTGCCAGCAGCTTTGTCCTACCTCGCACAGATACGCAGTATTTT
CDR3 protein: CASSFVLPRTDTQYF

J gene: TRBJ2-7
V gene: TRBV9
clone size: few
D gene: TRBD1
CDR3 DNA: TGTGCCAGCAGCGTCGGGACAGGCTACTACGAGCAGTACTTC
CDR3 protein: CASSVGTGYYEQYF

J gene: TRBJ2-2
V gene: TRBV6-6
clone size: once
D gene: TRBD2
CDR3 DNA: TGTGCCAGCAGAGGCGGGGGGCACACCGGGGAGCTGTTTTTT
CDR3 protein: CASRGGGHTGELFF

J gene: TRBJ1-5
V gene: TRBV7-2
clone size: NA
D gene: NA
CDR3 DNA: TGTGCCAGCAGCTTCGGGGGGACGGAGCCCCAGCATTTT
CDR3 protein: CASSFGGTEPQHF

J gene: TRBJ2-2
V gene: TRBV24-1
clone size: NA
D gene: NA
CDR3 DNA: TGTGCCACCAGTGATTTCGAGAGCGGGGAGCTGTTTTTT
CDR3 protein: CATSDFESGELFF

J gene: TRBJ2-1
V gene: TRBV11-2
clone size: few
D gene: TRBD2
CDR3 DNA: TGTGCCAGCAGCCAAACGAGGACGGGGGGAACATACAATGAGCAGTTCTTC
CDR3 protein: CASSQTRTGGTYNEQFF

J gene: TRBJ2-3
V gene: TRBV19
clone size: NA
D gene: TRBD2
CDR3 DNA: TGTGCCAGTAGTATCATCAGCGGGGGGCCTAGCACAGATACGCAGTATTTT
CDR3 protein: CASSIISGGPSTDTQYF

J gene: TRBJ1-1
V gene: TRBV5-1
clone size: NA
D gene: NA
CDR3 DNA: TGCGCCAGCAGCTTGTTACAGGTGAGCACTGAAGCTTTCTTT
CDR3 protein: CASSLLQVSTEAFF

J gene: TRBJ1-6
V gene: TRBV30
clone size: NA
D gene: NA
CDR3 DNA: TGTGCCTGGAGTATGGCTAGCTCCTATAATTCACCCCTCCACTTT
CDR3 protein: CAWSMASSYNSPLHF

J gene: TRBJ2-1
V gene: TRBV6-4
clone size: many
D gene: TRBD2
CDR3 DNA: TGTGCCAGCAGCGCCAGCGGGGAATACAATGAGCAGTTCTTC
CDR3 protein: CASSASGEYNEQFF

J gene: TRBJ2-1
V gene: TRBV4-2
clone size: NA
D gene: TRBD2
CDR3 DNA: TGTGCCAGCAGCCAAGTTGGGACTAGCGGGGGGGCGGGAAATGAGCAGTTCTTC
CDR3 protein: CASSQVGTSGGAGNEQFF

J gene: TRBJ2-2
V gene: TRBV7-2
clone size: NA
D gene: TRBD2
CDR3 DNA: TGTGCCAGCAGCGCCTCGGGGCTAGCGGGGATTAACGGGGAGCTGTTTTTT
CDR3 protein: CASSASGLAGINGELFF

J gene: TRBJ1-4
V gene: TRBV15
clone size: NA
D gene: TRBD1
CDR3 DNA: TGTGCCACCAGCAGAAAAACAGGGGGTGGTAATGAAAAACTGTTTTTT
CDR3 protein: CATSRKTGGGNEKLFF

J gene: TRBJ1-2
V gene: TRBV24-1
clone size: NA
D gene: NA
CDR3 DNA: TGTGCCACCAGTGACCGAGAAATCACTGGCTACACCTTC
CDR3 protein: CATSDREITGYTF

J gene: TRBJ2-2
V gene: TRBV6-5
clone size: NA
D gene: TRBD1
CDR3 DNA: TGTGCCAGCAGGGAGGGACAGGCGAACACCGGGGAGCTGTTTTTT
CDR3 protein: CASREGQANTGELFF

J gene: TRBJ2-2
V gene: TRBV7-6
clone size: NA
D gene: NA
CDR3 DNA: TGTGCCAGCAGCCCCTCTCCCGGTCCCAACACCGGGGAGCTGTTTTTT
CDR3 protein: CASSPSPGPNTGELFF

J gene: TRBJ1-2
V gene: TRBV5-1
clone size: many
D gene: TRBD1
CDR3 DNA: TGCGCCAGCAGCTTGTCCGGGACAGACTATGGCTACACCTTC
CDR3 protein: CASSLSGTDYGYTF

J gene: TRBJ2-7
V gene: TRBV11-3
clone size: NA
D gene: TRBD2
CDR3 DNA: TGTGCCAGCAGCTTAGGGACTAGCGCTTCCTACGAGCAGTACTTC
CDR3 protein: CASSLGTSASYEQYF

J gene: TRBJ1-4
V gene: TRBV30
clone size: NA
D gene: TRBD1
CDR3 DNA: TGTGCCTGGAATAAACACGGGCAGGGGGATGGAAAACTGTTTTTT
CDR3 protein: CAWNKHGQGDGKLFF

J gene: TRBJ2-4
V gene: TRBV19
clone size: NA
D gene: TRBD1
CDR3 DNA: TGTGCCAGTAGTACCAAGCCGGGACAGGGGAAAAACATTCAGTACTTC
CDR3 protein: CASSTKPGQGKNIQYF

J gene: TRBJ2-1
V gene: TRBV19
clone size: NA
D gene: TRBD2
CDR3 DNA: TGTGCCAGTAGTAGGGGGCCTAGCGGGAGCAATGAGCAGTTCTTC
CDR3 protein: CASSRGPSGSNEQFF

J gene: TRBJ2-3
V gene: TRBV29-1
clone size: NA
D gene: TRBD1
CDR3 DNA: TGCAGCGTTGACGGGACAGCTTCGAAGTGGATCACAGATACGCAGTATTTT
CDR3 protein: CSVDGTASKWITDTQYF

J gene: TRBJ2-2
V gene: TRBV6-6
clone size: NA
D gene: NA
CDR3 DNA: TGTGCCAGCAGTTACGGGGCAGGGGCGAACACCGGGGAGCTGTTTTTT
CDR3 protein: CASSYGAGANTGELFF

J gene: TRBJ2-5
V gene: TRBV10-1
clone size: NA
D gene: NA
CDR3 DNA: TGCGCCAGCAGTGAGTCGGGGCCTCCGTACCAAGAGACCCAGTACTTC
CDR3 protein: CASSESGPPYQETQYF

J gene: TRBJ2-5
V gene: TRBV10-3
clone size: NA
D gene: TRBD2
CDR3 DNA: TGTGCCACTAGACTAGCGGGAGGGGAGACCCAGTACTTC
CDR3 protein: CATRLAGGETQYF

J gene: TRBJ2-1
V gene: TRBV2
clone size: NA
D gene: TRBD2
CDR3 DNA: TGTGCCAGCAGCGTGGGACTAGCGGGTAACAATGAGCAGTTCTTC
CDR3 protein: CASSVGLAGNNEQFF

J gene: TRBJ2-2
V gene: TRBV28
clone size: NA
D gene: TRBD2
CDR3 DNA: TGTGCCAGCAGCCTCTTTCGTCTAGCGGGGACCGGGGAGCTGTTTTTT
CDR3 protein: CASSLFRLAGTGELFF

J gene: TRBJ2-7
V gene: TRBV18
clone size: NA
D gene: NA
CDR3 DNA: TGTGCCAGCCTCGCGGGCTACGAGCAGTACTTC
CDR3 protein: CASLAGYEQYF

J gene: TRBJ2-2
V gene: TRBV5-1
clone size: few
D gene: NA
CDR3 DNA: TGCGCCAGCAGCTTGAGGACATCCACCACCGGGGAGCTGTTTTTT
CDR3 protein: CASSLRTSTTGELFF

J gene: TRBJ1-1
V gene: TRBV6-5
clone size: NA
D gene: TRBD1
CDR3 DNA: TGTGCCAGCACCCTTCACAAGACAGGGCGGACTGAAGCTTTCTTT
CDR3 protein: CASTLHKTGRTEAFF

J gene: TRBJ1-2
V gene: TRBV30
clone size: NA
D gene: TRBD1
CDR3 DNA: TGTGCCTGGAGTAACAGGGGAAATAACTATGGCTACACCTTC
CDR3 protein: CAWSNRGNNYGYTF